This entry features one TCR beta chain sequence. Assay: immunoSEQ multiplex PCR; the TCRdb copy retains only in-frame clones and omits some. The repertoire has more than 300,000 clones, about nine tenths of them found once; the top ten carry 7.3%. The entry originates in a study of blood T cell repertoires in COVID-19. The V gene's germline CDR1 is KGHDR and CDR2 SFDVKD. This CDR3 comprises 16 residues. V lost 3 bases, J lost 4 bases, and 8 bases stayed unmatched. This TCR derives from a woman aged 70-85 years with COVID-19, enrolled during active disease. The sample consisted of peripheral blood. J is TRBJ2-5 and V is TRBV24-1, with 9 bases that match TRBD1. CDR3 sequence (DNA): TGTGCCACCAGTGATGTAACAGGGGGCGCGGGAGAGACCCAGTACTTC. Its protein product is CATSDVTGGAGETQYF.